This T cell receptor (beta chain) is from a study of shared clonotypes between healthy human individuals. About the study: In total, the donors were a couple of women and a few men aged 18 to 49. Overall study findings and caveats: In contrast to clonotypes shared by all four donors, non-shared clonotypes had lower generation probabilities.

Measured with immunoSEQ multiplex PCR; TCRdb has only the in-frame clones, and not every one. The sample consists of hundreds of thousands of clones, 85% to 95% of them appearing once. The germline gives CDR1 MNHEY, CDR2 SMNVEV (reference sequence). CDR3 length: 16 residues. CD8 cells regarded as naive lacked CD45RO, were positively chosen for CCR7, and omitted terminally differentiated effector memory CD45RA+ cells. As regards this clone: What it binds is not known.

Sequenced material: naive CD8+ T cells sorted from blood. The receptor was isolated from a woman aged 25 to 39 in good health. The chain couples TRBV27 to TRBJ2-5, with TRBD1 matching over 9 bases. The tail of the sequence fits TRBJ2-7 better, so the J call may be wrong. Here the CDR3 reads CASSYSAGQGVYEQYF. CDR3 DNA: TGTGCCAGCAGCTATTCGGCGGGACAGGGTGTGTACGAGCAGTACTTC.